Here is one T cell receptor beta chain with its context. The target of this receptor is not known. Per-base qualities were not stored, and no clone one base away is much larger. The junction carries 11 bases between V and J, which are trimmed by 6 bases and 6 bases respectively. Sequences DFQATT (CDR1) and SNEGSKA (CDR2) are obtained from the germline V gene (reference sequence). The CDR3 runs 11 residues from the cysteine to the phenylalanine. Here the CDR3 DNA is all that survives: 33 bases in frame from base 1. TCRbeta CDR3 regions were amplified from genomic DNA using the immunoSEQ Assay, a bias-controlled multiplex PCR. The paper's processing steps were these. Nucleated cell counts per sample were estimated from amplification of reference gene primers within the assay. To quantify the absolute abundance of each unique TCRbeta CDR3 rearrangement, sequence reads were collapsed and filtered. For each sample, productive Simpson clonality was calculated as the square root of Simpson's diversity index over productive rearrangements. TCRdb carries this immuneACCESS record with in-frame sequences only. Its versions omit some clonotypes, under half of them owing to an unresolved V gene in the studies checked, with the rest unexplained. V and J calls and clone size are those listed in that table; D and trimming were worked out from the DNA. The sample records about 220,000 clones, 84% of which are singletons. 15% to 20% of the sample is taken by the ten largest.

Collaborating institutions collected whole blood in K2EDTA tubes following their own protocols. For TCRbeta analysis, collaborators shipped samples in one of three forms: frozen whole blood, isolated PBMCs, or DNA extracted from either of those sample types. The data originate from a study of blood T cell repertoires in COVID-19 (dated by TCRdb to 2019 to 2021). A note on the overall study: Samples covering the acute and convalescent phases of COVID-19 were provided by collaborators in the United States, Italy and Spain. The prospective study material was composed of cDNA or gDNA derived from T cells, B-cell-depleted T cells, or PBMCs. Deeply sampled blood TCRbeta repertoires from subjects exposed to, actively infected with, or recovered from COVID-19 were included in the dataset. A freely available public database, intended as a resource for researchers studying the immune response to SARS-CoV-2, is where the repertoires were released. Samples came from the ongoing ImmuneRACE study (first 160 participants) plus 1,254 subjects from 6 global collaborators. The sample metadata nearly always contained a de-identified subject ID, COVID-19 status, age in years and sex. Where available, HLA class I and class II types were taken from metadata supplied by the sample provider and were not determined by assay-based typing. Study-wide conclusions, independent of this receptor: The quantity of clinical and demographic metadata differed by source and by participant and was supplied without curation.

The chain is made from TRBV20-1 and TRBJ1-2, and possibly TRBD1, on 5 matching bases. This sequence originates from a man in his thirties or forties with active or convalescent COVID-19. The source material was peripheral blood. This receptor carries the CDR3 CSASLGDGYTF. The DNA sequence is as follows: TGCAGTGCCAGCTTAGGGGATGGCTACACCTTC.